Sequencing of this T cell receptor (beta chain) was carried out in a study of OX40 agonist ivuxolimab in advanced cancers. TCRdb keeps only in-frame clones here, not all; method: immunoSEQ multiplex PCR. The sample includes some 100,000 clones, 80% to 90% of them seen just once. The germline CDR1 and CDR2 sequences are SGHTA and FQGNSA. Between the trimmed V and J ends, which lost 5 bases and 1 base, there was a span of 11 bases. The CDR3 has 14 residues. The chain employs TRBV7-2 and TRBJ2-5; unclear D gene. Source: CD4+ or CD8+ T cells sorted from blood, taken in a trial of the OX40 agonist ivuxolimab. This TCR derives from an adult with an advanced solid tumor such as melanoma, head and neck, liver or kidney cancer. CDR3 DNA: TGTGCCAGCAGCCACCGGACCCTCCAAGAGACCCAGTACTTC. Its protein is CASSHRTLQETQYF.